The present TCR beta chain was sequenced within a study of blood T cell repertoires in COVID-19. Authors' processing steps: Scientists estimated how many nucleated cells there were by amplifying reference gene primers. Sequencing used immunoSEQ multiplex PCR; TCRdb keeps in-frame clones, though not all of them. D and trimming were read from the DNA, whereas the V and J calls and clone size are those reported in that table. In the table there are 60,000 to 65,000 clones, roughly 76% of which are singletons. The sequence came from a human donor in a cohort sampled during active COVID-19. Input material: peripheral blood.

In nucleotides, the CDR3 is TGTGCCACCAGTGCGGGACTAGCGGTACAAGAGACCCAGTACTTC. It codes for CATSAGLAVQETQYF. The chain employs TRBV24-1 and TRBJ2-5; 11 nucleotides match TRBD2. Germline assignment: CDR1 KGHDR and CDR2 SFDVKD. CDR3 size: 15 residues. The junction had 3 bases not matched to a gene; V was cut back by 5 bases and J by 2 bases.